This TCR beta chain was identified during a study of technical replicates of blood from four donors. This clone was observed once. The V end lost 3 bases, the J end lost 2 bases, and 15 bases lay between the germline ends. Germline V gene data show CDR1 as SGHDT and CDR2 as YYEEEE. CDR3 length: 16 residues. Data came from immunoSEQ multiplex PCR; TCRdb stores just in-frame clones and leaves some out. The sample holds 70,000 to 80,000 clones, roughly 90% seen once. The rearrangement uses TRBV5-6 and TRBJ1-5; D may be TRBD1 (5 bases). This TCR was recovered from a human donor in good health. Sample: T cells isolated from PBMCs. CDR3 DNA: TGTGCCAGCAGCTGGGGGGGTGGGGTAGGCAATCAGCCCCAGCATTTT. Translating it yields CASSWGGGVGNQPQHF.